This T cell receptor (beta chain) was identified in a study of CXCR3-negative and CXCR3-positive naive CD8 T cells. Cells that were CD45RO-CCR7+CD27+CD95- constituted naive CD8+ T cells. The CDR3 totals 14 residues. Germline V gene data show CDR1 as MNHEY and CDR2 as SVGAGI. In preparing the TRB cDNA libraries, 5' RACE with UMI labels was used. TCRdb re-called the 5' RACE reads, yielding one record per CDR3 amino acid sequence without DNA. In all, the sample yields approximately 88,000 distinct CDR3 sequences. The receptor was derived from a human donor in good health. Some clones in this sample may be carry-over from other donors' samples. Sequenced input: naive CXCR3- CD8+ T cells from blood. The subset here: CD45RO-CCR7+CD27+CD95- naive CD8+ T cells lacking CXCR3 (TNR3-). The rearrangement links TRBV6-5 to TRBJ1-1; without DNA, the TCRdb call of TRBD1 cannot be checked. The chain's CDR3 is CASSLTGLGTEAFF.